This T cell receptor beta chain stems from a study of OX40 agonist ivuxolimab in advanced cancers. Study details: Patients with hepatocellular carcinoma, melanoma, renal cell or head and neck cancer made up the dose-escalation patients. Three patients showed partial responses: one hepatocellular carcinoma and two cutaneous melanoma cases. Whole-study results and caveats: In CD8+ T cells, expanded clones were on average more numerous than in CD4+.

No patient had autoimmune disease or received systemic immunosuppression. Remarks on this clone: Its specificity is unknown.

Using immunoSEQ multiplex PCR, the repertoire was profiled, and TCRdb retains in-frame clones only, with some absent. The table includes some 80,000 clones, more than 90% detected once. The CDR3 contains 17 residues. CDR1 and CDR2 (germline): SGHNT, YYREEE (reference sequence). The V end lost 2 bases, the J end lost 2 bases, and 19 bases lay between the germline ends. Sample: CD4+ or CD8+ T cells sorted from blood, taken in a trial of the OX40 agonist ivuxolimab. The source is an adult with an advanced solid tumor such as melanoma, head and neck, liver or kidney cancer. The chain employs TRBV5-4 and TRBJ1-1; no clear D. The DNA of the CDR3 is TGTGCCAGCAGCTTTGGATCGTTCGGGATCCTCAACACTGAAGCTTTCTTT. It encodes CASSFGSFGILNTEAFF.